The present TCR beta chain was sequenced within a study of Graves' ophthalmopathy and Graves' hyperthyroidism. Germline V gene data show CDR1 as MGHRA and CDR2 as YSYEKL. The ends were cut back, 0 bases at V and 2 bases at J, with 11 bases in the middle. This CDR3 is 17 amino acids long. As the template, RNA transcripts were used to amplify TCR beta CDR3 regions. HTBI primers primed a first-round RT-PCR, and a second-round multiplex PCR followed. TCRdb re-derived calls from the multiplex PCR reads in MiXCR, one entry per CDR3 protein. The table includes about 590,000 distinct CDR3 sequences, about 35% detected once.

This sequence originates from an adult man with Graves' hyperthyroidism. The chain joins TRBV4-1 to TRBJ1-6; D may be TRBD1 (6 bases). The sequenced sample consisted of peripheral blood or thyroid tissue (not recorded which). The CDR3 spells CASSQETGTTYNSPLHF. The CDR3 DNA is TGCGCCAGCAGCCAAGAGACCGGGACAACCTATAATTCACCCCTCCACTTT.